Presented here are 9 T cell receptor beta chains from one specimen sequenced in a study of T-cell reconstitution after alpha-beta-depleted transplantation in children. Unique molecular identifiers featured in how the TCRbeta library was prepared. TCRdb re-derived calls from the PCR reads in MiXCR, one entry per CDR3 protein. This sample has about 58,000 distinct CDR3 sequences, with roughly 46% found just once. This specimen consisted of PBMCs, mostly from graft donor cells, obtained 360 days after TCRalphabeta/CD19-depleted stem cell transplant. The receptor set was obtained from a male patient under 18 who had a stem cell transplant for acute lymphoblastic leukemia, so the T cells may come from the graft donor.

The sample holds a few counts of this clonotype. The chain combines TRBV12-3 or TRBV12-4 with TRBJ2-3, with 10 bases fitting TRBD2. The CDR3 runs 15 residues. V shed 1 base, J shed 6 bases, and the junction held 4 bases outside the gene matches. CDR3 amino acids: CASSLVSGRIDTQYF. CDR3 bases: TGTGCCAGCAGTTTAGTTAGCGGGAGGATCGATACGCAGTATTTT.

V is TRBV6-1 and J is TRBJ2-7, with TRBD2 matching over 12 bases. The J segment lost 7 bases and the V segment lost 6 bases, leaving 7 bases of the junction unmatched. CDR1 is MNHNS and CDR2 is SASEGT in the germline V gene. The CDR3 has 14 amino acids. The CDR3: CASSRLAGDGEQYF. DNA for the CDR3: TGTGCCAGCAGCCGACTAGCGGGAGATGGGGAGCAGTACTTC.

This chain connects TRBV3-1 to TRBJ2-1, with 10 bases fitting TRBD2. This CDR3 contains 15 residues. J gave up 7 bases and V 6 bases, and 9 bases lay outside the gene matches. CDR1 is LGHDT and CDR2 is YNNKEL in the germline V gene (reference sequence). CDR3 in amino acids: CASRGTSGVFNEQFF. The CDR3 coding sequence is TGTGCCAGCAGAGGCACTAGCGGGGTATTTAATGAGCAGTTCTTC.

The chain uses TRBV10-2 and TRBJ2-3; D gene ambiguous. The CDR3 runs 16 residues. Germline V gives CDR1 WSHSY, CDR2 SAAADI. V lost 7 bases and J lost 7, with 24 bases in between. CDR3 in DNA: TGCGCCAGCAATCCTTCTAGGGTCCCAAAAATCTATACGCAGTATTTT. Protein product: CASNPSRVPKIYTQYF.

V gene TRBV28 combines with J gene TRBJ2-3; D is uncertain. The CDR3 runs to 11 residues. V was cut by 6 bases and J by 6 bases, with 7 bases left in between. CDR1 MDHEN and CDR2 SYDVKM come from the germline V gene. The CDR3 nucleotides read TGTGCCAGCAGCGATAGGGATACGCAGTATTTT. Encoded protein: CASSDRDTQYF. The variable domain in full, completed from reference TRBV28 and TRBJ2-3, reads DVKVTQSSRYLVKRTGEKVFLECVQDMDHENMFWYRQDPGLGLRLIYFSYDVKMKEKGDIPEGYSVSREKKERFSLILESASTNQTSMYLCASSDRDTQYFGPGTRLTVL.

The V call is TRBV20-1, the J call TRBJ1-1; TRBD1 might be the D (5 bases). The germline V and J ends were trimmed by 1 base and 3 bases, with 12 bases remaining between them. Germline CDR1 and CDR2: DFQATT and SNEGSKA (reference sequence). The CDR3 covers 14 residues. The CDR3 DNA reads as TGCAGTGCTAGAGTAGGCAGGGCGGACACTGAAGCTTTCTTT. Encoded protein: CSARVGRADTEAFF.

The chain recombines TRBV12-3 or TRBV12-4 with TRBJ2-7; 7 bases align to TRBD2. The CDR3 extends over 12 amino acids. The J segment lost 5 bases and the V segment lost 7 bases, leaving 5 bases of the junction unmatched. CDR3 protein: CASTEGRDEQYF. For the CDR3, the DNA is TGTGCCAGCACGGAGGGGAGGGACGAGCAGTACTTC.

The chain uses TRBV12-3 or TRBV12-4 and TRBJ1-3; 8 nucleotides agree with TRBD1. V lost 5 bases to trimming and J lost 4 bases; unmatched junction nucleotides: 4. CDR3 length: 14 residues. The CDR3, as DNA: TGTGCCAGCAGTCCAACAGGGGGAGGAAACACCATATATTTT. This sequence encodes CASSPTGGGNTIYF.

The chain recombines TRBV20-1 with TRBJ2-7; D remains unclear. The germline CDR1 and CDR2 sequences are DFQATT and SNEGSKA (reference sequence). The CDR3 length is 12 residues. V dropped 0 bases and J dropped 2 bases, with 5 bases sitting between them. Written as DNA, the CDR3 is TGCAGTGCTAGAGACCGCCCCTACGAGCAGTACTTC. As protein: CSARDRPYEQYF.